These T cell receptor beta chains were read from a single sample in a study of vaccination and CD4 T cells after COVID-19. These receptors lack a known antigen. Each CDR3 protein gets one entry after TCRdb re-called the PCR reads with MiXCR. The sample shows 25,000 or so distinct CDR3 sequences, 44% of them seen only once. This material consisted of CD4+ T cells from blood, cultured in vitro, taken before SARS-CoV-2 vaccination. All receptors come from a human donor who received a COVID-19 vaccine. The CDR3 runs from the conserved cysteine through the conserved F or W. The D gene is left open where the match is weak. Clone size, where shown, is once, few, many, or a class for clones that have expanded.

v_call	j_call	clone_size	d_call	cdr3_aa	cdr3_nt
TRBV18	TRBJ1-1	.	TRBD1	CASSQDGQGDTEAFF	TGTGCCAGCTCACAAGATGGACAGGGCGACACTGAAGCTTTCTTT
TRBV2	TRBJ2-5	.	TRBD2	CASSDTPGTSGKETQYF	TGTGCCAGCAGTGATACCCCGGGGACTAGCGGGAAAGAGACCCAGTACTTC
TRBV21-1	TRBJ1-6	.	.	CASRTGGINSPLHF	TGTGCCAGCAGGACAGGGGGGATTAATTCACCCCTCCACTTT
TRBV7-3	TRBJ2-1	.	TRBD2	CASSPRLAGGYNEQFF	TGTGCCAGCAGCCCTCGACTAGCGGGGGGCTACAATGAGCAGTTCTTC
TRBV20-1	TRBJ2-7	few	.	CSARDTYEQYF	TGCAGTGCTAGGGATACCTACGAGCAGTACTTC
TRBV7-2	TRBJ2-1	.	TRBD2	CASSLGLAGYNEQFF	TGTGCCAGCAGCCTGGGTCTAGCGGGATACAATGAGCAGTTCTTC
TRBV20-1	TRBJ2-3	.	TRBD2	CSATAWRTSGGSSIDTQYF	TGCAGTGCTACAGCTTGGAGGACTAGCGGGGGTTCCAGCATAGATACGCAGTATTTT
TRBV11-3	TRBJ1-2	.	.	CASSSRVTNYGYTF	TGTGCCAGCAGCAGCAGGGTTACTAACTATGGCTACACCTTC
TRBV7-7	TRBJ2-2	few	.	CASSLGRNTGELFF	TGTGCCAGCAGTCTAGGCAGGAACACCGGGGAGCTGTTTTTT
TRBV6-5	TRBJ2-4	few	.	CASSYMHGNIQYF	TGTGCCAGCAGTTACATGCACGGGAACATTCAGTACTTC
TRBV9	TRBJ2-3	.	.	CASSPEPRAGANTDTQYF	TGTGCCAGCAGCCCAGAACCGCGTGCAGGGGCCAACACAGATACGCAGTATTTT
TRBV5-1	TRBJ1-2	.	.	CASSLADTPVPNYGYTF	TGCGCCAGCAGCTTAGCGGACACCCCAGTCCCTAACTATGGCTACACCTTC
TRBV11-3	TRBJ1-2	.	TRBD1	CASSLFGNRGYGYTF	TGTGCCAGCAGCTTATTCGGGAACAGGGGTTATGGCTACACCTTC
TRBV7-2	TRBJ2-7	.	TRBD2	CASRTGTSGSYGLQSSYEQYF	TGTGCCAGCAGAACCGGGACTAGCGGGAGTTATGGCCTCCAGAGCTCCTACGAGCAGTACTTC
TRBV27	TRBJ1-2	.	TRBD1	CASSFRQGRGYTF	TGTGCCAGCAGTTTTCGACAGGGCCGCGGCTACACCTTC
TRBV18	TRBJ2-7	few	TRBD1	CASSPTGTVHEQYF	TGTGCCAGCTCACCAACCGGGACAGTCCACGAGCAGTACTTC
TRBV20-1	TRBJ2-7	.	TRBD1	CSARGTGVEEQYF	TGCAGTGCTAGGGGGACAGGGGTGGAAGAGCAGTACTTC
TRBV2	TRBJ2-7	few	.	CASSGQVSYEQYF	TGTGCCAGCAGTGGACAGGTATCCTACGAGCAGTACTTC
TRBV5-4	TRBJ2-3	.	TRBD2	CASSGRTSGGATDTQYF	TGTGCCAGCAGCGGAAGGACTAGCGGGGGGGCTACAGATACGCAGTATTTT
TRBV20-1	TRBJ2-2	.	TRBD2	CSASPPGGRTGELFF	TGCAGTGCTAGCCCACCGGGGGGGCGGACCGGGGAGCTGTTTTTT
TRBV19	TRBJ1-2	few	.	CASSISKGGYTF	TGTGCCAGTAGTATTTCCAAGGGCGGCTACACCTTC
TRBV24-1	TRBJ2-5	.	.	CATRGRGETQYF	TGTGCCACCCGGGGGCGGGGGGAGACCCAGTACTTC
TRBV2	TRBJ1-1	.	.	CASSERVSGTEAFF	TGTGCCAGCAGTGAAAGGGTATCGGGGACTGAAGCTTTCTTT
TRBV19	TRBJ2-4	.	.	CASSGSPKNIQYF	TGTGCCAGTAGTGGTTCCCCAAAAAACATTCAGTACTTC
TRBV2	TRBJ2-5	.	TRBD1	CASSRQGIQETQYF	TGTGCCAGCAGTCGACAGGGGATCCAAGAGACCCAGTACTTC
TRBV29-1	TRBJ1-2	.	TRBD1	CSVDRGQGF	TGCAGCGTTGATCGGGGACAGGGCTTC
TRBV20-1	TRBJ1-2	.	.	CSARETNYGYTF	TGCAGTGCGCGCGAGACTAACTATGGCTACACCTTC
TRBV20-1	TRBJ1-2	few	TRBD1	CSARDQRTGGPYGYTF	TGCAGTGCTAGAGATCAGAGGACAGGGGGTCCCTATGGCTACACCTTC
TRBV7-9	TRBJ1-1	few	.	CASSTQVNTEAFF	TGTGCCAGCAGCACACAGGTGAACACTGAAGCTTTCTTT
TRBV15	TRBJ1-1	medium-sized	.	CATSRVGGLNTEAFF	TGTGCCACCAGCAGAGTGGGGGGTTTGAACACTGAAGCTTTCTTT
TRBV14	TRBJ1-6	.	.	CASSNLGGVRTRGSPLHF	TGTGCCAGCAGCAACCTCGGCGGGGTACGAACGCGGGGCTCACCCCTCCACTTT
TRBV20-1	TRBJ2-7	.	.	CSARKMIGVIDEQYF	TGCAGTGCTAGAAAGATGATAGGGGTCATCGACGAGCAGTACTTC
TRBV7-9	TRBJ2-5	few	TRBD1	CASSPRTGPETQYF	TGTGCCAGCAGCCCTAGGACAGGGCCGGAGACCCAGTACTTC
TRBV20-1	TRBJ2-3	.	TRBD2	CSAAEASGVSDTQYF	TGCAGTGCAGCCGAGGCTAGCGGGGTATCAGATACGCAGTATTTT
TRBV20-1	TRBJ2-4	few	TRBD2	CSATIAGPNIQYF	TGCAGTGCTACAATAGCGGGGCCAAACATTCAGTACTTC
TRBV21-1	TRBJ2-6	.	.	CASSSWVGGQVPGANVLTF	TGTGCCAGCAGTAGTTGGGTTGGGGGGCAGGTCCCGGGGGCCAACGTCCTGACTTTC
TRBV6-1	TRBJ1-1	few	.	CASSESRANTEAFF	TGTGCCAGCAGTGAATCCAGGGCGAACACTGAAGCTTTCTTT
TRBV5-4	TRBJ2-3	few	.	CASSFQTSTDTQYF	TGTGCCAGCAGCTTTCAAACTAGCACAGATACGCAGTATTTT
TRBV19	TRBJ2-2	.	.	CASRLVWNTGELFF	TGTGCCAGTAGGTTAGTCTGGAACACCGGGGAGCTGTTTTTT
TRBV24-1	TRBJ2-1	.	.	CATSDDNEQFF	TGTGCCACCAGTGATGACAATGAGCAGTTCTTC
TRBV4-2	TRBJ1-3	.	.	CASSQDRAADGNTIYF	TGTGCCAGCAGCCAAGATCGGGCCGCGGATGGAAACACCATATATTTT
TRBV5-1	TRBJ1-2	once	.	CASRFDRLNYGYTF	TGCGCCAGCAGATTCGACAGGTTAAACTATGGCTACACCTTC
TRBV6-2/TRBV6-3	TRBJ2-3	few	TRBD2	CASSPGTGGRLTDTQYF	TGTGCCAGCAGTCCCGGCACGGGGGGGCGCCTAACAGATACGCAGTATTTT
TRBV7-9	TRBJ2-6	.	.	CASSRHNSGANVLTF	TGTGCCAGCAGCCGACACAACTCTGGGGCCAACGTCCTGACTTTC
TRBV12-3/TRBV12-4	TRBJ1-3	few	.	CASSLVARSSGNTIYF	TGTGCCAGCAGTTTGGTCGCCAGGTCCTCTGGAAACACCATATATTTT
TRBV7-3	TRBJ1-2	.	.	CASSSKQINYGYTF	TGTGCCAGCAGCTCCAAACAGATTAACTATGGCTACACCTTC
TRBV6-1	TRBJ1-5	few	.	CASSSTSSNQPQHF	TGTGCCAGCTCTTCCACCTCTAGCAATCAGCCCCAGCATTTT
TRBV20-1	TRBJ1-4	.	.	CSAPGREGREKLFF	TGCAGTGCCCCCGGGAGGGAGGGGCGGGAAAAACTGTTTTTT
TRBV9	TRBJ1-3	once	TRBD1	CASSVGFAGQGSGNTIYF	TGTGCCAGCAGCGTAGGGTTCGCGGGACAGGGGTCTGGAAACACCATATATTTT
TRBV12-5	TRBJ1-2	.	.	CASGLPRVHGYTF	TGTGCTAGTGGTTTGCCACGGGTGCATGGCTACACCTTC
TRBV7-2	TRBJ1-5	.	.	CASSLEQGWPQHF	TGTGCCAGCAGCTTAGAGCAGGGGTGGCCCCAGCATTTT
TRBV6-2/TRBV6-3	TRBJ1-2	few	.	CASRDYGYTF	TGTGCCAGCAGAGATTATGGCTACACCTTC
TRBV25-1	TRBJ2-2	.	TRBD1	CASSGTGGAGELFF	TGTGCCAGCAGTGGGACAGGGGGAGCCGGGGAGCTGTTTTTT
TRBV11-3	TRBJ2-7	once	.	CASSLGQGLEQYF	TGTGCCAGCAGCTTGGGGCAGGGATTGGAGCAGTACTTC